This T cell receptor (beta chain) was retrieved from a study of CD8 T cells in ankylosing spondylitis. Study-wide points: Among TCR beta sequences, a motif of several highly homologous variants appeared characteristic of ankylosing spondylitis blood.

MiXCR was run by TCRdb on the 5' RACE reads, yielding one entry per CDR3 protein. The top ten hold around 3.4% of the sample, which has around 490,000 distinct CDR3 sequences, 5.3% seen once. Germline values: CDR1 SGHTA, CDR2 FQGNSA. The CDR3 is made up of 14 amino acids. Trimming took off 5 bases at V and 4 bases at J, with 13 bases between the two ends. This clonotype appeared a few times. Its antigen is unidentified. The TCR comes from a male donor with ankylosing spondylitis. V gene TRBV7-2 combines with J gene TRBJ2-3; D gene unclear. Sequenced sample: blood, either unsorted or a sorted T cell fraction (not recorded which). The CDR3, as DNA: TGTGCCAGCAGCACGACGGGTGGCCCAGATACGCAGTATTTT. This codes for CASSTTGGPDTQYF.